The text below deals with one TCR beta chain. TCR beta CDR3 regions were amplified from RNA. HTBI primers drove first-round RT-PCR of the TCR CDR3. TCRdb passed the multiplex PCR reads through MiXCR, listing each CDR3 protein once. The profile covers about 480,000 distinct CDR3 sequences, with 13% to 15% appearing a single time and over 15% taken by the ten largest. This sample is part of a study of T cells in Graves' hyperthyroidism and ophthalmopathy. A patient was excluded if there was uncontrolled infection, other autoimmune disease, pregnancy or lactation. This TCR was recovered from a woman younger than 35 with Graves' hyperthyroidism. The sample comprised blood.

CDR3 sequence reads: CASMNPPGYRDGYTF. Here the CDR3 DNA reads TGTGCCAGTATGAACCCCCCAGGTTATCGGGATGGCTACACCTTC. The chain combines TRBV19 with TRBJ1-2, with D unclear. CDR1 and CDR2 (germline): LNHDA, SQIVND (reference sequence). V lost 7 bases to trimming and J lost 6 bases, with 21 bases between them. The CDR3 loop spans 15 amino acids.